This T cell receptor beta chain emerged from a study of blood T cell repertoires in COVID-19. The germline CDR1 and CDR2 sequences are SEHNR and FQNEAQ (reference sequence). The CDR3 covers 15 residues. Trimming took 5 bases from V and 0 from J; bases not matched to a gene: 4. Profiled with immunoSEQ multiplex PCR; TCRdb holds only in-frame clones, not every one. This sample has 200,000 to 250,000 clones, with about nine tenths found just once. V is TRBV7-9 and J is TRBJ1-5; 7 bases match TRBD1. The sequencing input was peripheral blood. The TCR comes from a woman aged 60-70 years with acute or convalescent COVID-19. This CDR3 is CASSRGQASNQPQHF. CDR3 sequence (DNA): TGTGCCAGCAGCCGCGGACAGGCTAGCAATCAGCCCCAGCATTTT.